This T cell receptor beta chain was profiled in a study of T cell responses to AZD1222 COVID-19 vaccine. Trimming removed 7 bases from V and 5 bases from J, with 18 bases in between. The CDR3 runs 16 residues. Germline V gene lookup returns CDR1 LGHNA and CDR2 YNFKEQ. The assay was immunoSEQ multiplex PCR, and TCRdb's table has in-frame clones only and misses some. The table lists tens of thousands of clones, around 93% of them singletons, with around 8% in the top ten. Findings and limits, study-wide: Repertoires were collected only later (after the peak T cell response had occurred).

As concerns this clone: The antigen remains unidentified.

The sequences come from peripheral blood, collected 28 days after the second AZD1222 dose. The receptor was derived from an adult who received the AZD1222 COVID-19 vaccine. The chain is built from TRBV4-2 and TRBJ1-6; perhaps TRBD1 as D (5 bases). CDR3 protein: CASTRVGGTDNSPLHF. Written as DNA, the CDR3 is TGTGCCAGCACCCGGGTCGGTGGGACGGATAATTCACCCCTCCACTTT.